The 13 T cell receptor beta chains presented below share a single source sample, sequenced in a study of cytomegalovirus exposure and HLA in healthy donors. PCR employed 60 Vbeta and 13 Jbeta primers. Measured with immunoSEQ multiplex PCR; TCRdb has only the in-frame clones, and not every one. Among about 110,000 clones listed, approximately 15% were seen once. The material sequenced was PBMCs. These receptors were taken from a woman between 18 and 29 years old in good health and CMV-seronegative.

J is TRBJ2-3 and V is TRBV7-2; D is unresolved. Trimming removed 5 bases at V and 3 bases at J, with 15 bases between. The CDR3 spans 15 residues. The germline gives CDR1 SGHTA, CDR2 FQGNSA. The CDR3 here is CASSLPKTVTDTQYF. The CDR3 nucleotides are TGTGCCAGCAGCCTCCCGAAGACTGTTACAGATACGCAGTATTTT.

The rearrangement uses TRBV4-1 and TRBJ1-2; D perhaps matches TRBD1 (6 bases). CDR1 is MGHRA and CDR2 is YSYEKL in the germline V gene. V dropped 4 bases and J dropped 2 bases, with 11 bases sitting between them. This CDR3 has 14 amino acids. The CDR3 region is CASSRADSNYGYTF. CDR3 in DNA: TGCGCCAGCAGCCGAGCGGACAGCAACTATGGCTACACCTTC.

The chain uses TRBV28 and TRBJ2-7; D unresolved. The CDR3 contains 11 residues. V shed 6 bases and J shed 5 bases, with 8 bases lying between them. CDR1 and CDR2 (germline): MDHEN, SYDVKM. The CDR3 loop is CASRTYDEQYF. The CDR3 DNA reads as TGTGCCAGCAGGACTTATGACGAGCAGTACTTC.

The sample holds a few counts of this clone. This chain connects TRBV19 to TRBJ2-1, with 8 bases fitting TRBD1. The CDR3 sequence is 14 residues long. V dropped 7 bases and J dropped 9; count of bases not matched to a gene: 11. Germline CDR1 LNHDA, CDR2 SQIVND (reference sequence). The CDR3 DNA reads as TGTGCCAGTACGACAGGGGAAGGCTCGGTTGAGCAGTTCTTC. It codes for CASTTGEGSVEQFF.

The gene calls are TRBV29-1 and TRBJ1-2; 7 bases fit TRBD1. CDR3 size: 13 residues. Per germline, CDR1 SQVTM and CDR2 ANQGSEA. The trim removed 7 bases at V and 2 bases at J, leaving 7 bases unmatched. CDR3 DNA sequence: TGCAGCGCTGGGGACAGCGGCAACTATGGCTACACCTTC. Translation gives CSAGDSGNYGYTF.

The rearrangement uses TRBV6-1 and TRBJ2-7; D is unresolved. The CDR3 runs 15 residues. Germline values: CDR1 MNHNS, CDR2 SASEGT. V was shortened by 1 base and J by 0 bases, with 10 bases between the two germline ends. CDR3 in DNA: TGTGCCAGCAGTGAAGGCGGCGGAGCCTCCTACGAGCAGTACTTC. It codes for CASSEGGGASYEQYF.

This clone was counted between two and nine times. CDR3 DNA: TGTGCCTGGAGTCGGAGTACCTCACCCCTCCACTTT. Translating it yields CAWSRSTSPLHF. The genes are TRBV30 and TRBJ1-6; D not certain. CDR1 is GTSNPN and CDR2 is SVGIG in the germline V gene (reference sequence). CDR3 length equals 12 residues. Trimming stripped 2 bases from V and 10 bases from J, with 9 bases between.

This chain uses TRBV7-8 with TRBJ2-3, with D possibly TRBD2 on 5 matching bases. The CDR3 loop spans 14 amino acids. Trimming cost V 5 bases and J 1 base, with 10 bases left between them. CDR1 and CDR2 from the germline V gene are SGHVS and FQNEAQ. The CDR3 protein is CASSLGLGTDTQYF. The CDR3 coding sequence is TGTGCCAGCAGCCTCGGACTGGGCACAGATACGCAGTATTTT.

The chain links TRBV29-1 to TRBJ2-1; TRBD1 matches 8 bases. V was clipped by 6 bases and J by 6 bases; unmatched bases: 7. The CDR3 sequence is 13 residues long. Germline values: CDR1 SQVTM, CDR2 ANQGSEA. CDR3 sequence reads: CSVTGQETNEQFF. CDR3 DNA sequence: TGCAGCGTGACGGGACAGGAAACCAATGAGCAGTTCTTC.

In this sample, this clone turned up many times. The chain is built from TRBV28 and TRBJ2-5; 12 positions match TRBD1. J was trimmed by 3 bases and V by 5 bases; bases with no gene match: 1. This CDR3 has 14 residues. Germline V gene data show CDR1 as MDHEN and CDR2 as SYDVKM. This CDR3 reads CASSGTGGKETQYF. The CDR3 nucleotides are TGTGCCAGCAGTGGGACAGGGGGCAAAGAGACCCAGTACTTC.

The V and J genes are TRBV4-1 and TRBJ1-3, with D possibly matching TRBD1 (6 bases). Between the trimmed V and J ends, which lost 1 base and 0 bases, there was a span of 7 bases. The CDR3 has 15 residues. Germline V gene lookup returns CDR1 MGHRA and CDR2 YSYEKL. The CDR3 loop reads CASSQATGSGNTIYF. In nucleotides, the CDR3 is TGCGCCAGCAGCCAAGCGACAGGCTCTGGAAACACCATATATTTT.

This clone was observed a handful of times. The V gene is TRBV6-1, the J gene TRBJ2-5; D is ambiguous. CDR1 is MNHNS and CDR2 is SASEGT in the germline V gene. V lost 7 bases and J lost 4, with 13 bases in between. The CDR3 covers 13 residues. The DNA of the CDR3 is TGTGCCAGCACCCCACGCCCGGGAGAGACCCAGTACTTC. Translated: CASTPRPGETQYF.

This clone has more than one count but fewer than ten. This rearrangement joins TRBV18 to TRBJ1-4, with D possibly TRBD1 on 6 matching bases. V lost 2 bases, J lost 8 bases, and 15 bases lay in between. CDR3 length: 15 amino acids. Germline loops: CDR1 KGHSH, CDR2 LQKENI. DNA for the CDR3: TGTGCCAGCTCACCAGGGGGCCGGCCAGCGGAAAAACTGTTTTTT. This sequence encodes CASSPGGRPAEKLFF.